This T cell receptor (beta chain) was profiled in a study of blood T cell repertoires in COVID-19. Overall study context: COVID-19 samples, acute and convalescent, were from the United States, Italy and Spain. Nucleic acid was either cDNA or gDNA, and it came from T cells, B-cell-depleted T cells, or PBMCs.

Authors' analysis steps: Amplification from reference gene primers served as the basis for estimated nucleated cell counts. Only in-frame clones appear in the TCRdb table, and some are missing; sequencing was by immunoSEQ multiplex PCR. V, J and clone size are those of that table, while D and trimming were read from the DNA. The sample has more than 150,000 clones; around 86% are singletons. There are 15 residues in the CDR3. V gave up 0 bases and J gave up 4 bases, with 12 bases separating them. Germline CDR1 is LGHNA and CDR2 is YNFKEQ. Sequenced input: peripheral blood. The TCR originated in a man aged 35 to 55 with acute or convalescent COVID-19. The chain uses TRBV4-2 and TRBJ1-2; D is uncertain. The CDR3: CASSQEPGVSYGYTF. Here the CDR3 DNA reads TGTGCCAGCAGCCAAGAGCCGGGAGTTAGCTATGGCTACACCTTC.